This T cell receptor (beta chain) was found in a study of post-analysis software for immune sequencing data. Study-level background: Included courses were relapsing-remitting and secondary progressive multiple sclerosis; progressive-relapsing multiple sclerosis was also included. Study-level points and caveats: Four or five TRBV segments (TRBV5-6, TRBV5-1 and TRBV20-1 among them) occurred more frequently in patients than in controls. When the samples were clustered directly with F measure, those that had been prepared in the same batch showed strong co-clustering. A significant reduction in normalized Chao1 diversity was observed in multiple sclerosis patients versus controls.

The CDR3 length is 16 residues. Germline V gives CDR1 MNHEY, CDR2 SVGEGT. Deletions cut 0 bases from V and 1 base from J, with 7 bases between. Researchers reported that TCR beta cDNA libraries carried unique molecular identifiers. Input of about 0.85 to 10 million T cells yielded 500,000 to 550,000 cDNA molecules. From the PCR reads, TCRdb called clonotypes with MiXCR, one entry per CDR3 protein. The data contain fewer than 850,000 distinct CDR3 sequences, 40% to 55% of them singletons. Note on this clonotype: Its antigen is unknown.

This sequence joins TRBV6-2 or TRBV6-3 and TRBJ2-6; possible D gene TRBD1, 5 bases. What was sequenced was blood. The sequence was collected from a girl between 5 and 17 years old with multiple sclerosis. CDR3 sequence (DNA): TGTGCCAGCAGTTACTCAGGGGTATCTGGGGCCAACGTCCTGACTTTC. Translated, it gives CASSYSGVSGANVLTF.